This T cell receptor beta chain was obtained from a study of CD8 T cells in ankylosing spondylitis. Broader study findings: About 8 highly homologous variants made up a TCR beta motif, and this motif appeared characteristic of ankylosing spondylitis blood.

This clonotype was seen only a few times. What it binds is unknown. Quantitative 5'-RACE with molecular barcodes was used to make the TCR beta libraries. TCRdb reprocessed the 5' RACE reads with MiXCR, giving one entry per CDR3 protein. In the table there are 200,000 to 250,000 distinct CDR3 sequences, roughly 25% of which are singletons. CDR1 is MGHRA and CDR2 is YSYEKL in the germline V gene. CDR3 size: 15 residues. Trimming cost V 4 bases and J 9 bases; bases outside gene matches: 15. The sample was blood, either unsorted or a sorted T cell fraction (not recorded which). The receptor was derived from a male donor with ankylosing spondylitis or in good health (not recorded which). The rearrangement joins TRBV4-1 to TRBJ2-7; the match to TRBD1 covers 7 bases. This chain's CDR3 is CASSLYQGDLRGQYF. The CDR3 DNA reads TGCGCCAGCAGCCTATATCAGGGGGACCTACGAGGGCAGTACTTC.